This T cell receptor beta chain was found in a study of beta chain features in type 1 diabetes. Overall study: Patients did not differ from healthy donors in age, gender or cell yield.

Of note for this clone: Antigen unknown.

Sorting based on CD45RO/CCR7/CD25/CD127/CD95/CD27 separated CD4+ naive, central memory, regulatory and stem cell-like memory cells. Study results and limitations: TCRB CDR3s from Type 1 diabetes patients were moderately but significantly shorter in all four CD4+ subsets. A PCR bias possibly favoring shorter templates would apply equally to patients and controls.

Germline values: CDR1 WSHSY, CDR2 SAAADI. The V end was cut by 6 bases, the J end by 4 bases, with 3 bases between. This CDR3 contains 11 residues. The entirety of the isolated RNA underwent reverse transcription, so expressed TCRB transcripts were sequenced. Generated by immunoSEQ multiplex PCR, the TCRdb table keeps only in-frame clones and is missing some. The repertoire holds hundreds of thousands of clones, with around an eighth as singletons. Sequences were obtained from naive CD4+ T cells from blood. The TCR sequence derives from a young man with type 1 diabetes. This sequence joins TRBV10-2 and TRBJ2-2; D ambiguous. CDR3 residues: CASRSTGELFF. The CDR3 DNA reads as TGCGCCAGCAGATCCACCGGGGAGCTGTTTTTT.